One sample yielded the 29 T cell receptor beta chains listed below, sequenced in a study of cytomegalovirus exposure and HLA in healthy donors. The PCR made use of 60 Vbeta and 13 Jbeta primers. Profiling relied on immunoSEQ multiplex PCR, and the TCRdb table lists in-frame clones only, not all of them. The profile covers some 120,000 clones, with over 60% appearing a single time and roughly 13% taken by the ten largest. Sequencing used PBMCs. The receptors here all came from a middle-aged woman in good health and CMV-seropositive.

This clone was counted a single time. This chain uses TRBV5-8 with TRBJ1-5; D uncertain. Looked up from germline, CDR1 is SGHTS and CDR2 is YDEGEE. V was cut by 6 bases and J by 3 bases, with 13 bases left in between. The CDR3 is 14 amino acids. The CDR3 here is CASTTRGVNQPQHF. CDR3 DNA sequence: TGTGCCAGCACCACCCGTGGAGTCAATCAGCCCCAGCATTTT.

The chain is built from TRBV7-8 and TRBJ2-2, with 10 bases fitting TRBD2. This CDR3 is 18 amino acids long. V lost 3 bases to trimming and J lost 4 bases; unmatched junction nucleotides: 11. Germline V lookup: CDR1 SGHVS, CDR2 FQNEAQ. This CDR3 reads CASSFSLAGVLSTGELFF. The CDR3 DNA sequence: TGTGCCAGCAGCTTCTCTCTAGCGGGAGTTTTAAGCACCGGGGAGCTGTTTTTT.

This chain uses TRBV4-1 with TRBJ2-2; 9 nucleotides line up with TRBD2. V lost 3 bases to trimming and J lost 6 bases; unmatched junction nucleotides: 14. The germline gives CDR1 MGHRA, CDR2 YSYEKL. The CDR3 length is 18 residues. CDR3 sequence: CASSQYGWREGAAGELFF. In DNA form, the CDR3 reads TGCGCCAGCAGCCAGTATGGTTGGCGGGAGGGGGCTGCCGGGGAGCTGTTTTTT.

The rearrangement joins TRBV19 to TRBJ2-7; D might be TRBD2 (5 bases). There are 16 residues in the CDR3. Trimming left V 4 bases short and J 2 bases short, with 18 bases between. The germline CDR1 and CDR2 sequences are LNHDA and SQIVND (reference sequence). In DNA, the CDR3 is TGTGCCAGTAGTACAACGAGGGTAGGTCGGACCTACGAGCAGTACTTC. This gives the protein CASSTTRVGRTYEQYF.

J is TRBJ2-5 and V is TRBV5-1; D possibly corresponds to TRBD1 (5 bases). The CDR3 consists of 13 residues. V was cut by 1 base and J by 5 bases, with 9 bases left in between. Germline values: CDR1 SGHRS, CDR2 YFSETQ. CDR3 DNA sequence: TGCGCCAGCAGCTTGAAGCAGGGCGAGACCCAGTACTTC. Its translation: CASSLKQGETQYF.

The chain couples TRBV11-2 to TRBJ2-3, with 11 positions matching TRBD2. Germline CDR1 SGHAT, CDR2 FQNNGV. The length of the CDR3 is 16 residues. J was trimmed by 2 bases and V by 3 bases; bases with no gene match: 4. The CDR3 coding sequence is TGTGCCAGCAGCTTCCGACTAGCGGGGCCCACAGATACGCAGTATTTT. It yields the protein CASSFRLAGPTDTQYF.

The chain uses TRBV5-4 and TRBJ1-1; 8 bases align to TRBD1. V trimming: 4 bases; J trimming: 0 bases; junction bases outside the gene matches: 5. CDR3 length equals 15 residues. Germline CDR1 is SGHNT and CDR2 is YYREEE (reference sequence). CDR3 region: CASSLRQGMNTEAFF. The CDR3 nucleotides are TGTGCCAGCAGCCTCCGACAGGGGATGAACACTGAAGCTTTCTTT.

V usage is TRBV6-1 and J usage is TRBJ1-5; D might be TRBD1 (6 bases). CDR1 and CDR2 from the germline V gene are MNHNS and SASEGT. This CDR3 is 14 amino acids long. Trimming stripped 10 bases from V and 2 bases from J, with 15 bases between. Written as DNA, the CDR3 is TGTGCCACAACAAACAGGGTTGGCAATCAGCCCCAGCATTTT. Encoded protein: CATTNRVGNQPQHF.

In DNA form, the CDR3 reads TGTGCCACCAGCCCTAGCGGGGGGGTGGACGAGCAGTACTTC. This codes for CATSPSGGVDEQYF. The V gene is TRBV15, the J gene TRBJ2-7; 12 bases line up with TRBD2. V lost 5 bases, J lost 5 bases, and 4 bases stayed unmatched. Germline CDR1 reads LNHNV; CDR2 reads YYDKDF (reference sequence). This CDR3 has 14 amino acids.

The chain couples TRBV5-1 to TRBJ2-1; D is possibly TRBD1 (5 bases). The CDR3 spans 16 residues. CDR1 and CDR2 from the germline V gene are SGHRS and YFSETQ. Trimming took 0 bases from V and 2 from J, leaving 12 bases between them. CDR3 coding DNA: TGCGCCAGCAGCTTGGTTCCGACAGTTGCCTACAATGAGCAGTTCTTC. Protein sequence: CASSLVPTVAYNEQFF. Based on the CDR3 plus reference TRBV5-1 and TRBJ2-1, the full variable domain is KAGVTQTPRYLIKTRGQQVTLSCSPISGHRSVSWYQQTPGQGLQFLFEYFSETQRNKGNFPGRFSGRQFSNSRSEMNVSTLELGDSALYLCASSLVPTVAYNEQFFGPGTRLTVL.

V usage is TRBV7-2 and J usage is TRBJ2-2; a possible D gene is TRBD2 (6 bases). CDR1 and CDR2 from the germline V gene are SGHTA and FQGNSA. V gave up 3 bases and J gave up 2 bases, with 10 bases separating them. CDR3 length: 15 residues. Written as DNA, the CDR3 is TGTGCCAGCAGCTTCCGGGACTCTAACACCGGGGAGCTGTTTTTT. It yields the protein CASSFRDSNTGELFF.

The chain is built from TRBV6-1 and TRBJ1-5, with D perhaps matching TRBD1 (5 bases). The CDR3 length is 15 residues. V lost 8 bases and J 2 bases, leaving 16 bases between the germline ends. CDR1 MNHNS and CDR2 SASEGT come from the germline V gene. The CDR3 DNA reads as TGTGCCAGCGGGAGGGACTTTCGAGGCAATCAGCCCCAGCATTTT. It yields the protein CASGRDFRGNQPQHF.

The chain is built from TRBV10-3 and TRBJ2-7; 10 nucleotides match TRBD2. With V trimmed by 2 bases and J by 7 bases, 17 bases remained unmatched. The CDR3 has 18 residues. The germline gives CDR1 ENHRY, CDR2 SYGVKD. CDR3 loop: CAISEGGGSGRNSREQYF. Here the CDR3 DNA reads TGTGCCATCAGTGAGGGGGGAGGTAGCGGGAGGAACAGTCGAGAGCAGTACTTC.

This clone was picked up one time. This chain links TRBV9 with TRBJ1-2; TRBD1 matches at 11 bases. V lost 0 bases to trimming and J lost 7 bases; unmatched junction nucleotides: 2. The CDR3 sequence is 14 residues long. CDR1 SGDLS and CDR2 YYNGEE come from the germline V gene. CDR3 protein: CASSVEGQGGGYTF. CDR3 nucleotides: TGTGCCAGCAGCGTAGAGGGACAGGGGGGTGGCTACACCTTC. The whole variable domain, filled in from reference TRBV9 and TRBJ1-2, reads DSGVTQTPKHLITATGQRVTLRCSPRSGDLSVYWYQQSLDQGLQFLIQYYNGEERAKGNILERFSAQQFPDLHSELNLSSLELGDSALYFCASSVEGQGGGYTFGSGTRLTVV.

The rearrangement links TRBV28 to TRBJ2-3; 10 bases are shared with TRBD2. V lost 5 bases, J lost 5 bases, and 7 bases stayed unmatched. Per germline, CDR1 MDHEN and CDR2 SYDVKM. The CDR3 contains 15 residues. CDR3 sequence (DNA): TGTGCCAGCAGTCCGCTAGGGACTAGCGAAGATACGCAGTATTTT. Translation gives CASSPLGTSEDTQYF.

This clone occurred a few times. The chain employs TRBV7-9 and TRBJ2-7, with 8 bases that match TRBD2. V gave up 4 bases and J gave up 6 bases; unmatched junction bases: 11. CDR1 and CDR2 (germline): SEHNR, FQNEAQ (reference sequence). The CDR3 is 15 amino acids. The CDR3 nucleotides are TGTGCCAGCAGCTCCGGGGGGGGACCATTCTCCGAGCAGTACTTC. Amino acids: CASSSGGGPFSEQYF.

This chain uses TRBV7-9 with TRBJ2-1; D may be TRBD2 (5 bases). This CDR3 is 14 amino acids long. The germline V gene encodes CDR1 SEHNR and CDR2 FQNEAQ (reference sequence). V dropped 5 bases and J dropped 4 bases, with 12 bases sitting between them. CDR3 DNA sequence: TGTGCCAGCAGCCCTACCCGGAGGTACAATGAGCAGTTCTTC. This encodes CASSPTRRYNEQFF. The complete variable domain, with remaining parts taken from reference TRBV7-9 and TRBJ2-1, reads DTGVSQNPRHKITKRGQNVTFRCDPISEHNRLYWYRQTLGQGPEFLTYFQNEAQLEKSRLLSDRFSAERPKGSFSTLEIQRTEQGDSAMYLCASSPTRRYNEQFFGPGTRLTVL.

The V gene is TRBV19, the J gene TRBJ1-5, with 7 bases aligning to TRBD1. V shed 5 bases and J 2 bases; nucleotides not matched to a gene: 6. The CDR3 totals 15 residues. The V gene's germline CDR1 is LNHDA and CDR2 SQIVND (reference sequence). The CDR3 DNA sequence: TGTGCCAGTAGTGCACAGGGGTGGGGCAATCAGCCCCAGCATTTT. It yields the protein CASSAQGWGNQPQHF. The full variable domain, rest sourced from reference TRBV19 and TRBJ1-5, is DGGITQSPKYLFRKEGQNVTLSCEQNLNHDAMYWYRQDPGQGLRLIYYSQIVNDFQKGDIAEGYSVSREKKESFPLTVTSAQKNPTAFYLCASSAQGWGNQPQHFGDGTRLSIL.

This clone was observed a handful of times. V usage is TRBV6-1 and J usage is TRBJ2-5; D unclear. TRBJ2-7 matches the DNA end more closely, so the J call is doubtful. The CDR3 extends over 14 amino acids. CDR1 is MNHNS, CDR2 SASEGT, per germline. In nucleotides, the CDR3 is TGTGCCAGCAGTGCCTCGGTCCTCTCCTACGAGCAGTACTTC. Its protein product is CASSASVLSYEQYF.

This CDR3 reads CASSPRLVSYNEQFF. The CDR3 nucleotides read TGTGCCAGCAGCCCGAGACTCGTCTCCTACAATGAGCAGTTCTTC. The chain has TRBV7-9 and TRBJ2-1; no reliable D call. The CDR3 extends over 15 amino acids. V lost 5 bases to trimming and J lost 0 bases, with 11 bases between them. CDR1 SEHNR and CDR2 FQNEAQ come from the germline V gene (reference sequence).

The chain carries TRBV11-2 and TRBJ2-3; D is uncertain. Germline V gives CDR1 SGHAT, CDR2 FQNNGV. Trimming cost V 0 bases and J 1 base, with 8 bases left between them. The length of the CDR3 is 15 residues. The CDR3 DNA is TGTGCCAGCAGCTTAGATCAAAGCCGCACAGATACGCAGTATTTT. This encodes CASSLDQSRTDTQYF.

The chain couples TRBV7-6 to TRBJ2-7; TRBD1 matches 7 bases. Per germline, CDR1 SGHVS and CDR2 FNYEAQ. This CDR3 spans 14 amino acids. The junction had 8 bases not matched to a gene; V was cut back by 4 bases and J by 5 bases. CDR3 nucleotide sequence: TGTGCCAGCAGCTCACCGAGACAGGGTGACGAGCAGTACTTC. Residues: CASSSPRQGDEQYF.

CDR3 residues: CASSYFSGRSEEQYF. CDR3 DNA: TGTGCCAGCAGTTACTTTAGCGGGAGATCTGAAGAGCAGTACTTC. This chain connects TRBV6-6 to TRBJ2-7; the match to TRBD2 covers 9 bases. The V segment lost 1 base and the J segment 7 bases; nucleotides outside the gene matches: 8. The CDR3 is 15 residues long. Germline CDR1 MNHNY, CDR2 SVGAGI (reference sequence).

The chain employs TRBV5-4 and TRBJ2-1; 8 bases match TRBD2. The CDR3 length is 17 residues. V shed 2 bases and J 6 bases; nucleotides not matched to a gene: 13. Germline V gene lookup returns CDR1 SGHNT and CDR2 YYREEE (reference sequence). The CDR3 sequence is CASSFPEASGSFNEQFF. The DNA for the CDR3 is TGTGCCAGCAGCTTCCCCGAGGCGAGCGGGAGTTTCAATGAGCAGTTCTTC. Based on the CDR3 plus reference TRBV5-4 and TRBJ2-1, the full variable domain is ETGVTQSPTHLIKTRGQQVTLRCSSQSGHNTVSWYQQALGQGPQFIFQYYREEENGRGNFPPRFSGLQFPNYSSELNVNALELDDSALYLCASSFPEASGSFNEQFFGPGTRLTVL.

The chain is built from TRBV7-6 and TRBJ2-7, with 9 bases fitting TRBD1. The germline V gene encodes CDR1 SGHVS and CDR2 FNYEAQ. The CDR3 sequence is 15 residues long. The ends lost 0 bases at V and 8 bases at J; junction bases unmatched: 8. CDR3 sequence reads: CASSLAWDRDDKQYF. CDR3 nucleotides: TGTGCCAGCAGCTTAGCCTGGGACAGGGATGACAAGCAGTACTTC.

The CDR3 loop is CASIEDRGYGYTF. The CDR3 DNA reads as TGTGCCAGCATTGAGGACAGGGGCTATGGCTACACCTTC. V gene TRBV2 combines with J gene TRBJ1-2; 9 bases line up with TRBD1. This CDR3 spans 13 amino acids. The V and J ends lost 7 bases and 4 bases, in that order; junction bases with no gene match: 4. Germline-derived CDR1 and CDR2 are SNHLY and FYNNEI. Variable domain in full (rest from reference TRBV2 and TRBJ1-2): EPEVTQTPSHQVTQMGQEVILRCVPISNHLYFYWYRQILGQKVEFLVSFYNNEISEKSEIFDDQFSVERPDGSNFTLKIRSTKLEDSAMYFCASIEDRGYGYTFGSGTRLTVV.

The CDR3 is CASSFRHSGGNTIYF. The CDR3 DNA sequence: TGTGCCAGCAGTTTCCGACATTCAGGGGGAAACACCATATATTTT. The chain combines TRBV28 with TRBJ1-3; tentatively, D is TRBD1 (5 bases). Deletions cut 3 bases from V and 4 bases from J, with 13 bases between. The CDR3 is made up of 15 amino acids. Germline V CDR1 and CDR2: MDHEN, SYDVKM. The full variable domain, with the rest looked up from reference TRBV28 and TRBJ1-3, is DVKVTQSSRYLVKRTGEKVFLECVQDMDHENMFWYRQDPGLGLRLIYFSYDVKMKEKGDIPEGYSVSREKKERFSLILESASTNQTSMYLCASSFRHSGGNTIYFGEGSWLTVV.

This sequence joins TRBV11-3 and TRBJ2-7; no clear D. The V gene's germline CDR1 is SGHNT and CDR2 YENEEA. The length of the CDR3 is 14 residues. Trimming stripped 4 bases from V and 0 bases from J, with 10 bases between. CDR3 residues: CASSSGGTSYEQYF. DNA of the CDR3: TGTGCCAGCAGCTCTGGCGGAACCTCCTACGAGCAGTACTTC.

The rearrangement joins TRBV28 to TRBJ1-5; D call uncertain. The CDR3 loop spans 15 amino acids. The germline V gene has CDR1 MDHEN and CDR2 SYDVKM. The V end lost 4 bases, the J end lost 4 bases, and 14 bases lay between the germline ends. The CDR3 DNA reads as TGTGCCAGCAGTTGGGAAGGCCCGGGAAATCAGCCCCAGCATTTT. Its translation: CASSWEGPGNQPQHF.